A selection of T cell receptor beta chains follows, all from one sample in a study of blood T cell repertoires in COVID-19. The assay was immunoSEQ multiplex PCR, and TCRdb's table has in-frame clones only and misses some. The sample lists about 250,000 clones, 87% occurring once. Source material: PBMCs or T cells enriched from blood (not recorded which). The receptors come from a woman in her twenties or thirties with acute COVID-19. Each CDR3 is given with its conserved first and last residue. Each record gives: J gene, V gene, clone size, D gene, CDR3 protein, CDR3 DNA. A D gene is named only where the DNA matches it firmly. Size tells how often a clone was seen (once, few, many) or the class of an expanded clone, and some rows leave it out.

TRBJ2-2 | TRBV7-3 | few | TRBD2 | CASSLLAGAGELFF | TGTGCCAGCAGCCTCCTAGCGGGAGCCGGGGAGCTGTTTTTT
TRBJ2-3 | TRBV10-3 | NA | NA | CAISGVRGASTDTQYF | TGTGCCATCTCTGGAGTCAGGGGGGCTAGCACAGATACGCAGTATTTT
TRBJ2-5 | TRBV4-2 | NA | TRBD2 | CASSHPTSGGASQETQYF | TGTGCCAGCAGCCACCCGACTAGCGGGGGGGCCTCTCAAGAGACCCAGTACTTC
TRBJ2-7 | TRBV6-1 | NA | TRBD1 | CASSEQGTGAYEQYF | TGTGCCAGCAGTGAACAAGGGACAGGGGCCTACGAGCAGTACTTC
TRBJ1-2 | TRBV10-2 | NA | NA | CASSTRGNYGYTF | TGCGCCAGCAGCACTAGGGGGAACTATGGCTACACCTTC
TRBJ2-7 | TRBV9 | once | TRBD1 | CASSVDADRVSSYEQYF | TGTGCCAGCAGCGTAGACGCCGACAGGGTCAGCTCCTACGAGCAGTACTTC
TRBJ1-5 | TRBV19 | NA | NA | CASPQGNQPQHF | TGTGCCAGTCCCCAGGGGAATCAGCCCCAGCATTTT
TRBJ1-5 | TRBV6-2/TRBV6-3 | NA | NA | CASSSRGEGNQPQHF | TGTGCCAGCAGCTCCCGTGGGGAGGGCAATCAGCCCCAGCATTTT
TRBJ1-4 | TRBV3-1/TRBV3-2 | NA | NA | CASSQGGGTNEKLFF | TGTGCCAGCAGCCAGGGAGGGGGAACTAATGAAAAACTGTTTTTT
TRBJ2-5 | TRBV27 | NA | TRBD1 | CASSGATKGAETQYF | TGTGCCAGCAGTGGCGCGACGAAGGGGGCCGAGACCCAGTACTTC
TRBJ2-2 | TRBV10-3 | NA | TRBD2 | CAISDQQRGRTGELFF | TGTGCCATCAGTGACCAACAGCGGGGAAGAACCGGGGAGCTGTTTTTT
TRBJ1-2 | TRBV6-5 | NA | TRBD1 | CASSSQGQGLGYTF | TGTGCCAGCAGTTCCCAGGGACAGGGGTTGGGCTACACCTTC
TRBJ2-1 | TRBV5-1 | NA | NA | CASSFSLGTYNEQFF | TGCGCCAGCAGCTTTTCCCTCGGGACCTACAATGAGCAGTTCTTC
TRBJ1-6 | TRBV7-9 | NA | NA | CASSLGQGAESPLHF | TGTGCCAGCAGCTTAGGGCAGGGTGCAGAATCACCCCTCCACTTT
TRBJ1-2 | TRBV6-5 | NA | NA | CASSPIRQLYGYTF | TGTGCCAGCAGTCCGATCCGACAGCTCTATGGCTACACCTTC